The 9 T cell receptor beta chains below were found in one sample sequenced in a study of tumor-infiltrating lymphocytes in localized non-small cell lung cancer. Clones were sequenced by immunoSEQ multiplex PCR, and TCRdb holds only the in-frame ones, with some missing. The repertoire has about 12,000 clones, approximately 65% of them found once; the top ten carry approximately 9.9%. Sequences were obtained from uninvolved lung tissue not adjacent to the tumor. The receptors were gathered from a human donor with non-small cell lung cancer.

The chain recombines TRBV6-6 with TRBJ2-7, with 7 bases aligning to TRBD2. The CDR3 length is 14 residues. The ends lost 6 bases at V and 4 bases at J; junction bases unmatched: 9. Germline CDR1 MNHNY, CDR2 SVGAGI (reference sequence). The CDR3 sequence is CASRQPGGRYEQYF. The CDR3 coding sequence is TGTGCCAGCAGACAACCGGGAGGTCGGTACGAGCAGTACTTC.

The chain has TRBV25-1 and TRBJ1-1, with D perhaps TRBD1 (6 bases). Looked up from germline, CDR1 is MGHDK and CDR2 is SYGVNS. V lost 6 bases, J lost 1 base, and 24 bases lay in between. The CDR3 contains 18 residues. This chain's CDR3 is CASREGPRGNVGNTEAFF. The CDR3 bases are TGTGCCAGCAGGGAGGGACCCAGGGGAAACGTGGGGAACACTGAAGCTTTCTTT. The complete variable domain, with remaining parts taken from reference TRBV25-1 and TRBJ1-1, reads EADIYQTPRYLVIGTGKKITLECSQTMGHDKMYWYQQDPGMELHLIHYSYGVNSTEKGDLSSESTVSRIRTEHFPLTLESARPSHTSQYLCASREGPRGNVGNTEAFFGQGTRLTVV.

This clone was detected a few times. This chain joins TRBV5-5 and TRBJ2-5; 9 nucleotides match TRBD2. This CDR3 comprises 14 residues. The trim removed 2 bases at V and 5 bases at J, leaving 4 bases unmatched. From germline, CDR1 is SGHKS and CDR2 YYEKEE (reference sequence). The CDR3 nucleotides read TGTGCCAGCAGCTTTCTGGCGGGAGGGGAGACCCAGTACTTC. Translating gives CASSFLAGGETQYF. Based on the CDR3 plus reference TRBV5-5 and TRBJ2-5, the full variable domain is DAGVTQSPTHLIKTRGQQVTLRCSPISGHKSVSWYQQVLGQGPQFIFQYYEKEERGRGNFPDRFSARQFPNYSSELNVNALLLGDSALYLCASSFLAGGETQYFGPGTRLLVL.

This clone appeared a few times. The chain carries TRBV5-4 and TRBJ2-3; 13 bases match TRBD2. Germline V gene lookup returns CDR1 SGHNT and CDR2 YYREEE (reference sequence). V gave up 4 bases and J gave up 6 bases; unmatched junction bases: 5. The CDR3 has 15 residues. CDR3 nucleotide sequence: TGTGCCAGCAGCAGGTCACTAGCGGGGGGGGATACGCAGTATTTT. Encoded protein: CASSRSLAGGDTQYF.

The genes are TRBV4-3 and TRBJ1-2, with a tentative D call TRBD1 (5 bases). There are 15 residues in the CDR3. The germline V and J ends were trimmed by 0 bases and 5 bases, with 13 bases remaining between them. Germline-derived CDR1 and CDR2 are LGHNA and YSLEER. The CDR3, as DNA: TGCGCCAGCAGCCAAGAGTGGTCAGGGCGGTATGGCTACACCTTC. Residues: CASSQEWSGRYGYTF.

This chain links TRBV4-3 with TRBJ1-2, with 9 bases fitting TRBD1. The length of the CDR3 is 15 residues. With 3 bases clipped from V and 7 bases from J, the junction kept 9 bases outside the gene matches. Germline V CDR1 and CDR2: LGHNA, YSLEER. As DNA, the CDR3 is TGCGCCAGCAGCCACGGGGACAGGGCAATTAGTGGCTACACCTTC. Translated, it gives CASSHGDRAISGYTF.

This rearrangement joins TRBV29-1 to TRBJ2-1; 14 positions agree with TRBD2. V dropped 4 bases and J dropped 5; count of bases not matched to a gene: 10. The CDR3 contains 17 residues. Germline values: CDR1 SQVTM, CDR2 ANQGSEA. CDR3 protein: CSVGGTSGSGIHNEQFF. The CDR3 DNA reads TGCAGCGTTGGGGGGACTAGCGGGAGCGGAATCCACAATGAGCAGTTCTTC.

A single count supports this clone. CDR3 bases: TGTGCCAGCACAACCCGGGACACAGAGACCCAGTACTTC. Translation: CASTTRDTETQYF. The J gene is TRBJ2-5, the V gene TRBV7-9, with D perhaps TRBD1 (6 bases). Trimming took 7 bases from V and 4 from J, leaving 13 bases between them. The CDR3 extends over 13 amino acids. Germline-derived CDR1 and CDR2 are SEHNR and FQNEAQ (reference sequence).

This clone was picked up one time. The V gene is TRBV2, the J gene TRBJ2-1; D might be TRBD2 (5 bases). Germline lookup yields CDR1 SNHLY and CDR2 FYNNEI. This CDR3 contains 15 residues. The germline V and J ends were trimmed by 6 bases and 9 bases, with 21 bases remaining between them. CDR3 region: CASRRTTTPNTEQFF. The CDR3 DNA reads TGTGCCAGCAGGAGAACGACTACCCCTAACACTGAGCAGTTCTTC.